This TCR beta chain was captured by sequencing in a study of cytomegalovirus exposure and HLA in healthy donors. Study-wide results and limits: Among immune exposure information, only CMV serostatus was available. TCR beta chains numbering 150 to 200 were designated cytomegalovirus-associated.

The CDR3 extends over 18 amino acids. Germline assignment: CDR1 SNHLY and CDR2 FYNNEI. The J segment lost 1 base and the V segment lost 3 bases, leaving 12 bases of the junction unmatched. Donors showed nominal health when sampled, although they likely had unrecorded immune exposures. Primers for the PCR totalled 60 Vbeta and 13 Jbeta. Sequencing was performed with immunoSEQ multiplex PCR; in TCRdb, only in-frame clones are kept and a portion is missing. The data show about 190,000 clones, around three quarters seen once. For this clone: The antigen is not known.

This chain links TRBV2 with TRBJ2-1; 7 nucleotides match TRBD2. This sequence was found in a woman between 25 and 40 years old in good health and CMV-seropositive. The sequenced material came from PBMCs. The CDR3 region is CASSDVLGRGESYNEQFF. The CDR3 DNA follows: TGTGCCAGCAGTGATGTACTGGGGAGGGGCGAATCCTACAATGAGCAGTTCTTC.